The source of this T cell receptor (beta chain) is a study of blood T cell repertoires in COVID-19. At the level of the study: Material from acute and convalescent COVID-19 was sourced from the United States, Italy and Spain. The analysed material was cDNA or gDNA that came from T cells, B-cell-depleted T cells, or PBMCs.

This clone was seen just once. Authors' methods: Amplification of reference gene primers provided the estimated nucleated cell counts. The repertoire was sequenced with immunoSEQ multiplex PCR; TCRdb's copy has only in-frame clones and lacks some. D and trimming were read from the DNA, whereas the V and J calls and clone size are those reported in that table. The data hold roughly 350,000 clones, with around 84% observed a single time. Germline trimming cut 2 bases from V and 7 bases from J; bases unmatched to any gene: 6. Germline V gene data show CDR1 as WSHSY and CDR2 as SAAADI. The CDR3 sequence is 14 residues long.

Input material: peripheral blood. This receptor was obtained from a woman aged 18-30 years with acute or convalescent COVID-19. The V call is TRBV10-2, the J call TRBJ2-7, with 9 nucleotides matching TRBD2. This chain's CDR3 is CASSEGGRAWEQYF. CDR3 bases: TGCGCCAGCAGTGAGGGCGGGAGGGCGTGGGAGCAGTACTTC.